Sequencing of this T cell receptor (beta chain) was carried out in a study of immune heterogeneity within non-small cell lung tumors. Across the study: The tumors comprised several squamous cell carcinomas, 9 to 10 non-squamous carcinomas and 1 not otherwise specified.

There are 16 residues in the CDR3. Trimming removed 1 base from V and 2 bases from J, with 12 bases in between. Study observations and caveats: The study found that local T-cell clonality correlated moderately but significantly with local tumor mutational burden (R approximately 0.36). Each patient's tumor sites shared recurring identical dominant CDR3 beta clonotypes, and individual sites also carried their own high-frequency clones.

It was with 32 V and 13 J primers that multiplex PCR amplified TCR beta CDR3. TCRdb re-called the multiplex PCR reads through MiXCR, storing one row per CDR3 protein. Here the sample spans 2,500 to 3,000 distinct CDR3 sequences, about 45% being singletons. This clonotype has more than one count but fewer than ten. Its antigen is undetermined. Samples each supplied about 600 ng of bulk tumor genomic DNA as template. During surgery, each primary tumor gave multiple biopsies spaced as far apart as possible. The study enrolled patients with untreated, newly diagnosed non-small cell lung cancer who underwent curative surgery.

This chain connects TRBV12-3 or TRBV12-4 to TRBJ2-1; D uncertain. Sequenced input: lung tumor tissue. This TCR was recovered from a woman aged 60-75 years with non-small cell lung cancer. The DNA for the CDR3 is TGTGCCAGCAGTTTAGTGGCGGCTGACGCCTACAATGAGCAGTTCTTC. Translating it yields CASSLVAADAYNEQFF.